What follows are 11 T cell receptor beta chains derived from one specimen sequenced in a study of kidney transplant recipient with SARS-CoV-2 infection. TCRdb used MiXCR to reprocess the reads, holding one entry per CDR3 protein. The data show under 250,000 distinct CDR3 sequences, with 29% seen just once and roughly 7% held by the top ten. The sample was a blood sample, taken at baseline and around day 110 from a kidney transplant recipient. The receptor set was obtained from a young adult male patient who had COVID-19 and was a kidney transplant recipient. Some T cells may originate from the graft donor.

This clonotype was seen ten or more times. The chain links TRBV6-6 to TRBJ2-7; TRBD2 aligns across 12 bases. Trimming took 2 bases from V and 0 from J; bases not matched to a gene: 2. The CDR3 has 16 amino acids. Germline V gives CDR1 MNHNY, CDR2 SVGAGI (reference sequence). In DNA form, the CDR3 reads TGTGCCAGCAGTTACCTAGCGGGAGGGTTCTCCTACGAGCAGTACGTC. Its protein product is CASSYLAGGFSYEQYV.

In its sample, this clonotype was seen many times. The CDR3 reads CASSLFDPISIRTEAFF. CDR3 sequence (DNA): TGTGCCAGCAGCCTGTTTGATCCCATTTCAATTCGCACTGAAGCTTTCTTT. This sequence joins TRBV3-1 and TRBJ1-1, with D hard to call. Trimming removed 4 bases at V and 4 bases at J, with 22 bases between. CDR1 is LGHDT and CDR2 is YNNKEL in the germline V gene (reference sequence). This CDR3 is built from 17 residues.

In its sample, this clonotype was seen once. A clone one base away is much larger, so this may be a read error. The rearrangement links TRBV20-1 to TRBJ2-1, with 8 positions matching TRBD2. Germline trimming cut 6 bases from V and 8 bases from J; bases unmatched to any gene: 9. Germline assignment: CDR1 DFQATT and CDR2 SNEGSKA (reference sequence). The CDR3 spans 13 residues. DNA for the CDR3: TGCAGTGCAGAGGCGGGAGGAAACGATGAGCAGTTCTTC. Amino acids: CSAEAGGNDEQFF.

This clonotype was picked up many times. This chain joins TRBV6-5 and TRBJ2-5; 13 bases align to TRBD2. Per germline, CDR1 MNHEY and CDR2 SVGAGI. V was pared by 4 bases and J by 7 bases, with 6 bases of the junction left unmatched. The CDR3 runs to 15 residues. The CDR3 loop reads CASSWTSGSIGTQYF. In DNA form, the CDR3 reads TGTGCCAGCAGTTGGACTAGCGGGAGTATCGGGACCCAGTACTTC.

This clonotype appeared many times. The J gene is TRBJ2-5, the V gene TRBV7-2; 7 bases line up with TRBD2. Germline CDR1 SGHTA, CDR2 FQGNSA. V lost 2 bases to trimming and J lost 3 bases; unmatched junction nucleotides: 3. This CDR3 is built from 14 residues. CDR3 in DNA: TGTGCCAGCAGCTTATCCGCGGGAGAAGAGACCCAGTACTTC. As protein: CASSLSAGEETQYF.

This clonotype turned up a few times. The CDR3 region has the DNA TGTGCCAGCAGCTTAGAACAGGGTTCAGACGAAAAACTGTTTTTT. Translating gives CASSLEQGSDEKLFF. This chain connects TRBV7-9 to TRBJ1-4; TRBD1 might be the D (6 bases). The CDR3 extends over 15 amino acids. The V gene's germline CDR1 is SEHNR and CDR2 FQNEAQ (reference sequence). Deletions cut 1 base from V and 8 bases from J, with 14 bases between. Full variable domain (outside the CDR3, taken from reference TRBV7-9 and TRBJ1-4): DTGVSQNPRHKITKRGQNVTFRCDPISEHNRLYWYRQTLGQGPEFLTYFQNEAQLEKSRLLSDRFSAERPKGSFSTLEIQRTEQGDSAMYLCASSLEQGSDEKLFFGSGTQLSVL.

This clonotype has ten or more counts. The chain employs TRBV13 and TRBJ2-5, with 7 bases that match TRBD1. The ends lost 3 bases at V and 3 bases at J; junction bases unmatched: 1. CDR3 length: 13 amino acids. Germline CDR1 PRHDT, CDR2 FYEKMQ (reference sequence). CDR3 amino acids: CASSFDREETQYF. The CDR3, as DNA: TGTGCCAGCAGCTTCGACAGGGAAGAGACCCAGTACTTC.

The rearrangement links TRBV6-5 to TRBJ2-6; no firm D call. CDR3 size: 22 residues. Germline lookup yields CDR1 MNHEY and CDR2 SVGAGI. The V end was cut by 0 bases, the J end by 0 bases, with 24 bases between. CDR3 amino acids: CASSYSSMSRNRIDSGANVLTF. The DNA of the CDR3 is TGTGCCAGCAGTTACTCGAGTATGAGTCGGAACCGAATCGACTCTGGGGCCAACGTCCTGACTTTC.

About this clonotype itself: Being one base from a much bigger clone, this may be a read error. This rearrangement joins TRBV11-3 to TRBJ2-7, with unresolved D. This CDR3 region has 11 residues. Trimming removed 4 bases at V and 6 bases at J, with 7 bases between. CDR1 is SGHNT, CDR2 YENEEA, per germline. As DNA, the CDR3 is TGTGCCAGCAGCTCGGGTCTCGAGCAGTACTTC. Amino acid sequence: CASSSGLEQYF.

This clonotype was seen repeatedly, ten times or more. The V call is TRBV7-9, the J call TRBJ1-2; D call uncertain. V lost 5 bases and J 4 bases, leaving 23 bases between the germline ends. The CDR3 loop spans 17 amino acids. Germline V CDR1 and CDR2: SEHNR, FQNEAQ (reference sequence). The CDR3 DNA reads as TGTGCCAGCAGCCCGGCAGAATACCATGGAAAGACCTATGGCTACACCTTC. It yields the protein CASSPAEYHGKTYGYTF.

Of note for this clonotype: This may stem from a read error, because a much larger clone lies one nucleotide away. The chain carries TRBV14 and TRBJ2-2; D may correspond to TRBD1 or TRBD2 (6 bases each). The CDR3 sequence is 15 residues long. In germline, CDR1 is SGHDN, CDR2 FVKESK. The CDR3 nucleotides read TGTGCCAGCAGCCAAGAGGGGGCGCTTGGCGGGGAGCCGTTTTTT. Protein sequence: CASSQEGALGGEPFF.